This T cell receptor (beta chain) was sequenced for a study of T cell changes during pregnancy in multiple sclerosis. Deletions cut 0 bases from V and 7 bases from J, with 20 bases between. From germline, CDR1 is MGHRA and CDR2 YSYEKL. The CDR3 covers 17 residues. Libraries were prepared by immunoSEQ multiplex PCR; TCRdb keeps only in-frame clonotypes and omits some of them. The sample includes about 57,000 clones, around 92% of them seen just once. The V call is TRBV4-1, the J call TRBJ2-3, with D perhaps matching TRBD2 (7 bases). Material: CD4+ T cells from peripheral blood mononuclear cells, obtained in the third trimester of pregnancy. The TCR originated in a female donor with multiple sclerosis, enrolled in a pregnancy study. CDR3: CASSQDSTRGGFNTQYF. CDR3 sequence (DNA): TGCGCCAGCAGCCAAGATTCTACAAGGGGGGGGTTTAATACGCAGTATTTT.